Listed below are T cell receptor beta chains from one sample, sequenced in a study of T-cell reconstitution after alpha-beta-depleted transplantation in children. TCRdb reprocessed the PCR reads via MiXCR and lists one record per CDR3 protein. This table holds hundreds of thousands of distinct CDR3 sequences, 10% to 15% found once. Sequencing used PBMCs, mostly from graft donor cells, obtained 360 days after TCRalphabeta/CD19-depleted stem cell transplant. These receptors all come from a male patient aged 10 to 17 who had a stem cell transplant for acute myeloid leukemia, so the T cells may come from the graft donor. Both conserved end residues are part of each CDR3. Each record gives: J gene, V gene, clone size, D gene, CDR3 protein, CDR3 DNA. D genes are given only for firm matches. The size field is filled for only some rows; it gives once, few, many or a size class.

>TRBJ2-5|TRBV7-2|few|TRBD1
CASSSGTGKETQYF
TGTGCCAGCAGCTCCGGGACAGGGAAAGAGACCCAGTACTTC
>TRBJ2-5|TRBV24-1|many|TRBD1
CATRKGASETQYF
TGTGCCACCAGGAAGGGGGCGTCAGAGACCCAGTACTTC
>TRBJ1-2|TRBV20-1|-|-
CSARVSGLNYGYTF
TGCAGTGCTAGAGTGTCGGGGCTTAACTATGGCTACACCTTC
>TRBJ1-6|TRBV5-1|-|-
CASSWTVPGSPLHF
TGCGCCAGCAGCTGGACAGTGCCGGGATCACCCCTCCACTTT
>TRBJ2-3|TRBV20-1|many|TRBD1
CSASLPSGGPVSTDTQYF
TGCAGTGCTAGTCTCCCTTCAGGGGGACCCGTTAGCACAGATACGCAGTATTTT
>TRBJ2-6|TRBV27|few|-
CASKIQGGVSGANVLTF
TGTGCCAGCAAAATACAGGGAGGTGTATCTGGGGCCAACGTCCTGACTTTC
>TRBJ2-2|TRBV7-9|-|TRBD1
CASSPSGTGLTGELFF
TGTGCCAGCAGCCCTTCCGGGACAGGGCTTACCGGGGAGCTGTTTTTT
>TRBJ2-7|TRBV5-1|few|-
CASSFLDGDEQYF
TGCGCCAGCAGCTTCCTCGACGGGGACGAGCAGTACTTC
>TRBJ2-7|TRBV27|-|-
CASGYYEQYF
TGTGCCAGCGGATATTACGAGCAGTACTTC
>TRBJ2-7|TRBV18|-|-
CASSPRLDYEQYF
TGTGCCAGCTCACCACGGCTCGACTACGAGCAGTACTTC
>TRBJ2-1|TRBV6-1|few|TRBD2
CASSQTSGLNNEQFF
TGTGCCAGCAGTCAGACTAGCGGACTAAACAATGAGCAGTTCTTC
>TRBJ2-7|TRBV20-1|few|-
CSTYRVDEQYF
TGCAGTACTTATAGGGTCGACGAGCAGTACTTC
>TRBJ2-7|TRBV4-3|many|TRBD1
CASSQSTGESYEQYF
TGCGCCAGCAGCCAATCGACAGGGGAATCCTACGAGCAGTACTTC
>TRBJ2-2|TRBV27|many|-
CASSFSGLEGTGELFF
TGTGCCAGCAGTTTTTCAGGGTTAGAGGGCACCGGGGAGCTGTTTTTT
>TRBJ2-5|TRBV2|few|-
CASRPRTGMRGIQYF
TGTGCCAGCAGACCCCGAACAGGGATGAGGGGTATCCAGTACTTC
>TRBJ2-3|TRBV29-1|many|-
CSLSGRFTDTQYF
TGCAGCCTTTCTGGGAGGTTCACAGATACGCAGTATTTT
>TRBJ2-7|TRBV20-1|few|TRBD1
CSARASDRVSNEQYF
TGCAGTGCTAGAGCCTCGGACAGGGTTAGCAACGAGCAGTACTTC
>TRBJ2-3|TRBV12-3/TRBV12-4|-|TRBD2
CASSELAGGLTDTQYF
TGTGCCAGCAGCGAACTAGCGGGAGGTCTCACAGATACGCAGTATTTT
>TRBJ2-1|TRBV7-9|many|-
CASSFSQQGYNEQFF
TGTGCCAGCAGCTTCTCACAACAGGGATACAATGAGCAGTTCTTC
>TRBJ2-7|TRBV7-9|few|-
CASSLGTGFHEQYF
TGTGCCAGCAGCTTAGGTACAGGGTTCCACGAGCAGTACTTC
>TRBJ2-1|TRBV4-3|-|-
CASSQGGAFYNEQFF
TGCGCCAGCAGCCAAGGGGGGGCCTTCTACAATGAGCAGTTCTTC
>TRBJ2-5|TRBV11-3|once|-
CASSLDRVSETQYF
TGTGCCAGCAGCTTAGATCGGGTGTCGGAGACCCAGTACTTC
>TRBJ2-2|TRBV7-6|-|TRBD1
CASRSGQGGTGELFF
TGTGCCAGCAGATCCGGACAGGGTGGTACCGGGGAGCTGTTTTTT
>TRBJ2-5|TRBV28|-|-
CASTSPVAGRETQYF
TGTGCCAGCACCTCACCAGTCGCAGGTCGAGAGACCCAGTACTTC
>TRBJ2-1|TRBV19|many|-
CASSYGVTREQFF
TGTGCCAGTAGTTATGGGGTGACTCGGGAGCAGTTCTTC
>TRBJ2-3|TRBV29-1|few|TRBD2
CSVLGLAGGPGTDTQYF
TGCAGCGTTTTGGGACTAGCGGGAGGGCCGGGCACAGATACGCAGTATTTT
>TRBJ2-3|TRBV5-4|few|-
CASSSPGYTQYF
TGTGCCAGCAGCTCACCAGGGTATACGCAGTATTTT
>TRBJ2-7|TRBV18|few|-
CASSLKPPGSSYEQYF
TGTGCCAGCTCACTAAAGCCCCCAGGGTCGTCCTACGAGCAGTACTTC
>TRBJ2-1|TRBV12-3/TRBV12-4|-|-
CASSPSGGNGNEQFF
TGTGCCAGCAGCCCGAGTGGGGGTAACGGGAATGAGCAGTTCTTC
>TRBJ1-2|TRBV25-1|few|-
CASSEAGAYGYTF
TGTGCCAGCAGTGAAGCGGGGGCGTATGGCTACACCTTC
>TRBJ2-7|TRBV29-1|-|-
CSVMGAGEQYF
TGCAGCGTCATGGGGGCTGGGGAGCAGTACTTC
>TRBJ2-2|TRBV6-5|-|-
CASSYGPNTGELFF
TGTGCCAGCAGTTACGGGCCGAACACCGGGGAGCTGTTTTTT
>TRBJ2-6|TRBV28|many|-
CASSSTPGAGANVLTF
TGTGCCAGCAGTTCCACCCCAGGGGCCGGGGCCAACGTCCTGACTTTC
>TRBJ2-2|TRBV20-1|few|-
CSARDWGDTGELFF
TGCAGTGCTAGAGATTGGGGGGACACCGGGGAGCTGTTTTTT
>TRBJ1-4|TRBV7-6|few|TRBD1
CASSSPDRGGEKLFF
TGTGCCAGCAGCTCCCCGGACAGGGGGGGAGAAAAACTGTTTTTT
>TRBJ2-3|TRBV27|many|-
CASSRARLDTQYF
TGTGCCAGCAGCCGGGCCCGCTTAGATACGCAGTATTTT
>TRBJ2-1|TRBV9|-|TRBD2
CASSVGGLAGVSGEQFF
TGTGCCAGCAGCGTAGGAGGATTAGCGGGAGTATCGGGCGAGCAGTTCTTC